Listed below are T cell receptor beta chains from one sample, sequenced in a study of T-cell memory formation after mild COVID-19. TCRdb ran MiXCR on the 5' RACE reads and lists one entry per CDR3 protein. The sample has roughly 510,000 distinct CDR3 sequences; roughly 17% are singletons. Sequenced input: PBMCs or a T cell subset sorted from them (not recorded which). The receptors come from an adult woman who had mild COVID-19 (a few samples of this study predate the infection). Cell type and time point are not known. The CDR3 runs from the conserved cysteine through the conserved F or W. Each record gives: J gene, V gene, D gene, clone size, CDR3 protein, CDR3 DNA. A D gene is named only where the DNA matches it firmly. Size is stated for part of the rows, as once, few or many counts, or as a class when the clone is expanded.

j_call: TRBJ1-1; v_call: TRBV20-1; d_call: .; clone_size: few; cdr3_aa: CSARDITANTEAFF; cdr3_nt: TGCAGTGCTAGAGATATCACAGCGAACACTGAAGCTTTCTTT
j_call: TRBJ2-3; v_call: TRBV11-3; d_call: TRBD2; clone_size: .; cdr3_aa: CASSNGEGTDTQYF; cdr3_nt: TGTGCCAGCAGTAACGGGGAGGGAACAGATACGCAGTATTTT
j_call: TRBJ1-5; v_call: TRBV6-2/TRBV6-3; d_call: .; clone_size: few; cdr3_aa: CASSYSPGRNQPQHF; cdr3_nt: TGTGCCAGCAGTTACTCGCCAGGGCGGAATCAGCCCCAGCATTTT
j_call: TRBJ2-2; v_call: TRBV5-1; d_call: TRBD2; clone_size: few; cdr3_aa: CASSLALGLAGGPVTGELFF; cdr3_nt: TGCGCCAGCAGCTTGGCCCTCGGGCTAGCGGGAGGGCCTGTGACCGGGGAGCTGTTTTTT
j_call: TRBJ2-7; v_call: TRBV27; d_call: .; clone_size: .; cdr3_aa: CASSLGGVATSYEQYF; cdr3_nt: TGTGCCAGCAGTCTGGGTGGCGTAGCGACCTCCTACGAGCAGTACTTC
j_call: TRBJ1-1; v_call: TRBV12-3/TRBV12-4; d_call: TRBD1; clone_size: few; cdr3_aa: CASSWETGRNTEAFF; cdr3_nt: TGTGCCAGCAGTTGGGAGACAGGGAGGAACACTGAAGCTTTCTTT
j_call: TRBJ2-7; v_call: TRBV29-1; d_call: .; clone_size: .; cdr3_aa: CSVEEDISPYEQYF; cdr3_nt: TGCAGCGTTGAAGAGGACATTTCACCCTACGAGCAGTACTTC
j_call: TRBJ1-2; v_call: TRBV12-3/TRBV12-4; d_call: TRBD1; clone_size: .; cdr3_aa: CASSLAQGGAGDGYTF; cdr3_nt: TGTGCCAGCAGTTTAGCACAGGGGGGGGCTGGTGATGGCTACACCTTC
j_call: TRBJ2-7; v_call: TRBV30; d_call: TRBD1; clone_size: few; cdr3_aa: CAWSAGTAYEQYF; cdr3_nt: TGTGCCTGGAGCGCCGGGACAGCCTACGAGCAGTACTTC
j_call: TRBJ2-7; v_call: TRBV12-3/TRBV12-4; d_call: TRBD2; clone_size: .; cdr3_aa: CASSIAGGAGYEQYF; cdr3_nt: TGTGCCAGCAGCATAGCCGGGGGGGCAGGGTACGAGCAGTACTTC
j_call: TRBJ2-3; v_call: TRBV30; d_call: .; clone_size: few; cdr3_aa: CAWSVLANTQYF; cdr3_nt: TGTGCCTGGAGTGTTTTAGCTAATACGCAGTATTTT
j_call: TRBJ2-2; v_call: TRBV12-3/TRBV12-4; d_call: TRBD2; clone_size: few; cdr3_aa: CASSWTSGGPTGELFF; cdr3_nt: TGTGCCAGCAGTTGGACTAGCGGGGGGCCCACCGGGGAGCTGTTTTTT
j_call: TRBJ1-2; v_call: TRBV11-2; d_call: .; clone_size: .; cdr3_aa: CASSFRSPLNYGYTF; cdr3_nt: TGTGCCAGCAGCTTTAGGTCCCCTCTTAACTATGGCTACACCTTC